The 24 T cell receptor beta chains listed next were all sequenced from one sample in a study of vaccination effects on CD4 cells after COVID-19. Profiled with immunoSEQ multiplex PCR; TCRdb holds only in-frame clones, not every one. The sample holds some 68,000 clones, around 81% seen once. Their recognized antigens are unknown. Before sequencing, viral peptide pools were used by the ViraFEST assay to expand antigen-specific CD4+ T cells. Culture proceeded for 10 days, and CD4+ T cells were then isolated. Participants each got two BNT162b2 or mRNA-1273 vaccine doses. The sequencing here drew on CD4+ T cells from PBMCs cultured with HCoV-229E spike peptides, taken after COVID-19 vaccination. Receptors were obtained from a human donor who received a COVID-19 vaccine.

This rearrangement joins TRBV9 to TRBJ2-3; 9 bases match TRBD2. CDR3 length equals 15 residues. V lost 0 bases to trimming and J lost 5 bases; unmatched junction nucleotides: 4. CDR1 SGDLS and CDR2 YYNGEE come from the germline V gene. The CDR3, as DNA: TGTGCCAGCAGCGTAGGGGGACTAGCAGGAGATACGCAGTATTTT. This codes for CASSVGGLAGDTQYF.

The chain joins TRBV19 to TRBJ2-1; TRBD1 matches at 9 bases. CDR3 size: 13 residues. J gave up 7 bases and V 10 bases, and 8 bases lay outside the gene matches. Germline lookup yields CDR1 LNHDA and CDR2 SQIVND (reference sequence). CDR3 sequence (DNA): TGTGCCACCGGACAGGGGCCGATGAATGAGCAGTTCTTC. Its translation: CATGQGPMNEQFF.

This clone was seen a single time. This chain connects TRBV20-1 to TRBJ1-1; weak D call: TRBD1 (5 bases). Germline assignment: CDR1 DFQATT and CDR2 SNEGSKA (reference sequence). The CDR3 contains 11 residues. The germline V and J ends were trimmed by 4 bases and 14 bases, with 17 bases remaining between them. CDR3 amino acids: CSATRGARRFF. DNA of the CDR3: TGCAGTGCTACCCGGGGCGCGCGAAGGTTCTTT.

The genes are TRBV9 and TRBJ2-5; TRBD2 matches at 12 bases. The V and J ends lost 0 bases and 5 bases, in that order; junction bases with no gene match: 8. Germline V gene sequence: CDR1 SGDLS, CDR2 YYNGEE. The CDR3 spans 17 residues. The chain's CDR3 is CASSVGGLAGGPETQYF. The CDR3 bases are TGTGCCAGCAGCGTAGGGGGTCTAGCGGGGGGGCCGGAGACCCAGTACTTC.

The chain links TRBV10-1 to TRBJ1-5; D gene ambiguous. CDR1 WNHNN and CDR2 SYGVQD come from the germline V gene (reference sequence). CDR3 length equals 14 residues. The V and J ends lost 10 bases and 3 bases respectively, with 16 bases between them. The CDR3 region is CAINETGNNQPQHF. The CDR3, as DNA: TGCGCCATCAATGAAACCGGGAACAATCAGCCCCAGCATTTT.

The chain links TRBV6-6 to TRBJ2-5; 7 bases line up with TRBD1. Germline CDR1 MNHNY, CDR2 SVGAGI (reference sequence). Trimming at V came to 6 bases and at J to 4 bases, leaving 5 bases not matched to a gene. This CDR3 contains 13 residues. DNA of the CDR3: TGTGCCAGCAGAGGGGGCGGAATAGAGACCCAGTACTTC. Translating gives CASRGGGIETQYF.

The V gene is TRBV18, the J gene TRBJ2-3; D is possibly TRBD1 (6 bases). The CDR3 sequence is 15 residues long. V dropped 2 bases and J dropped 6 bases, with 15 bases sitting between them. In germline, CDR1 is KGHSH, CDR2 LQKENI. CDR3 nucleotide sequence: TGTGCCAGCTCACCAGGGCAGGGGATTGGTGATACGCAGTATTTT. Translated: CASSPGQGIGDTQYF.

The chain is built from TRBV12-3 or TRBV12-4 and TRBJ2-3, with D unclear. This CDR3 is built from 12 residues. The V gene lost 3 bases and the J gene lost 5 bases, with 6 bases spanning the gap. The DNA of the CDR3 is TGTGCCAGCAGTTTCATTAGAGATACGCAGTATTTT. Protein product: CASSFIRDTQYF.

The CDR3 reads CASSLGQQQREAFF. DNA for the CDR3: TGTGCCAGCAGCTTAGGGCAGCAGCAGCGTGAAGCTTTCTTT. The J gene is TRBJ1-1, the V gene TRBV11-2; D not certain. Trimming stripped 1 base from V and 7 bases from J, with 13 bases between. Per the germline V gene, CDR1 is SGHAT and CDR2 is FQNNGV. There are 14 residues in the CDR3.

The chain recombines TRBV13 with TRBJ1-5; D is ambiguous. With 5 bases removed from V and 5 bases from J, the gap between germline ends came to 7 bases. The CDR3 totals 12 residues. Germline-derived CDR1 and CDR2 are PRHDT and FYEKMQ (reference sequence). Here the CDR3 reads CASSPGDQPQHF. The CDR3 DNA follows: TGTGCCAGCAGCCCCGGGGATCAGCCCCAGCATTTT.

The rearrangement uses TRBV3-1 (or the pseudogene TRBV3-2) and TRBJ2-2; D is uncertain. Germline V gives CDR1 LGHDT, CDR2 YNNKEL (reference sequence). Trimming pared 6 bases from V and 6 bases from J, leaving 11 bases between. CDR3 length equals 13 residues. CDR3: CASSRSPAGELFF. For the CDR3, the DNA is TGTGCCAGCAGTCGCTCCCCTGCCGGGGAGCTGTTTTTT.

The V call is TRBV18, the J call TRBJ2-5, with 9 nucleotides matching TRBD2. Trimming at V came to 3 bases and at J to 2 bases, leaving 7 bases not matched to a gene. In germline, CDR1 is KGHSH, CDR2 LQKENI. This CDR3 is 16 amino acids long. CDR3 in amino acids: CASSPSLAGAQETQYF. The CDR3 nucleotides are TGTGCCAGCTCACCGTCGTTAGCGGGGGCACAAGAGACCCAGTACTTC.

The gene calls are TRBV9 and TRBJ2-1, with D tentatively TRBD1 (5 bases). CDR3 size: 17 residues. V was clipped by 0 bases and J by 0 bases, with 13 bases between them. Germline V gene sequence: CDR1 SGDLS, CDR2 YYNGEE. The CDR3 here is CASSVGDSVSSYNEQFF. The CDR3 bases are TGTGCCAGCAGCGTAGGTGACAGCGTCAGCTCCTACAATGAGCAGTTCTTC.

The V and J genes are TRBV3-1 (or the pseudogene TRBV3-2) and TRBJ2-2; a possible D gene is TRBD2 (5 bases). The CDR3 covers 16 residues. Germline V lookup: CDR1 LGHDT, CDR2 YNNKEL (reference sequence). V lost 1 base and J lost 0, with 9 bases in between. DNA of the CDR3: TGTGCCAGCAGCCAAGTACTAGTTCCGAACACCGGGGAGCTGTTTTTT. Its protein product is CASSQVLVPNTGELFF.

This clone came up a few times. This rearrangement joins TRBV11-2 to TRBJ1-2; D is uncertain. Per germline, CDR1 SGHAT and CDR2 FQNNGV. The CDR3 runs to 13 residues. V lost 5 bases and J lost 1, with 8 bases in between. Here the CDR3 reads CASSLAINYGYTF. The CDR3 DNA follows: TGTGCCAGCAGCCTTGCCATTAACTATGGCTACACCTTC.

This chain's CDR3 is CASSAAPGTGGPSSYNSPLHF. The CDR3 nucleotides are TGCGCCAGCAGTGCTGCACCAGGGACAGGGGGCCCTAGCTCCTATAATTCACCCCTCCACTTT. The chain combines TRBV10-1 with TRBJ1-6; 12 positions agree with TRBD1. Per germline, CDR1 WNHNN and CDR2 SYGVQD (reference sequence). V shed 4 bases, J shed 0 bases, and the junction held 13 bases outside the gene matches. The CDR3 covers 21 residues.

On this clone itself: Other nucleotide sequences in the sample specify the same CDR3. The rearrangement joins TRBV7-3 to TRBJ1-1; D not resolved. Trimming left V 0 bases short and J 4 bases short, with 6 bases between. CDR1 SGHTA and CDR2 FQGTGA come from the germline V gene. The CDR3 contains 13 residues. The CDR3 DNA follows: TGTGCCAGCAGCTTAACGGGAATCACTGAAGCTTTCTTT. It yields the protein CASSLTGITEAFF. Together with reference TRBV7-3 and TRBJ1-1, the CDR3 gives the full variable domain: GAGVSQTPSNKVTEKGKYVELRCDPISGHTALYWYRQSLGQGPEFLIYFQGTGAADDSGLPNDRFFAVRPEGSVSTLKIQRTERGDSAVYLCASSLTGITEAFFGQGTRLTVV.

This clone was observed a handful of times. This chain joins TRBV19 and TRBJ1-6; tentatively, D is TRBD1 (5 bases). CDR3 length: 14 residues. Germline V CDR1 and CDR2: LNHDA, SQIVND (reference sequence). V was pared by 2 bases and J by 8 bases, with 10 bases between. The DNA for the CDR3 is TGTGCCAGTAGTATAACGGGGGAAGATTCACCCCTCCACTTT. It specifies CASSITGEDSPLHF. Complete variable domain (other parts from reference TRBV19 and TRBJ1-6): DGGITQSPKYLFRKEGQNVTLSCEQNLNHDAMYWYRQDPGQGLRLIYYSQIVNDFQKGDIAEGYSVSREKKESFPLTVTSAQKNPTAFYLCASSITGEDSPLHFGNGTRLTVT.

CDR3 in amino acids: CASSQVGGTGELFF. DNA for the CDR3: TGCGCCAGCAGCCAAGTCGGGGGCACCGGGGAGCTGTTTTTT. This chain connects TRBV4-3 to TRBJ2-2; D is possibly TRBD2 (6 bases). There are 14 residues in the CDR3. CDR1 is LGHNA and CDR2 is YSLEER in the germline V gene. V lost 1 base, J lost 4 bases, and 7 bases lay in between.

V and J are TRBV29-1 and TRBJ2-4; D is undetermined. CDR3 length: 11 amino acids. CDR1 is SQVTM, CDR2 ANQGSEA, per germline. Trimming removed 4 bases from V and 8 bases from J, with 9 bases in between. The CDR3 loop reads CSVVFGHIQYF. CDR3 in DNA: TGCAGCGTTGTGTTCGGGCACATTCAGTACTTC.

This chain connects TRBV6-1 to TRBJ1-3; possible D gene TRBD1, 6 bases. CDR3 size: 15 residues. CDR1 MNHNS and CDR2 SASEGT come from the germline V gene. Trimming took 0 bases from V and 4 from J, leaving 10 bases between them. CDR3 sequence reads: CASSEASGAGNTIYF. The CDR3 DNA sequence: TGTGCCAGCAGTGAAGCTTCAGGGGCCGGAAACACCATATATTTT.

The rearrangement uses TRBV7-8 and TRBJ1-1; 7 bases fit TRBD1. CDR3 length: 16 residues. With V trimmed by 1 base and J by 0 bases, 5 bases remained unmatched. Germline loops: CDR1 SGHVS, CDR2 FQNEAQ. CDR3 in amino acids: CASSLETGRVNTEAFF. The CDR3 bases are TGTGCCAGCAGCTTAGAGACAGGGCGGGTGAACACTGAAGCTTTCTTT.

The CDR3 sequence: CASIFTGVVPNEQFF. CDR3 DNA: TGTGCCAGCATCTTTACAGGTGTAGTTCCCAATGAGCAGTTCTTC. V and J are TRBV28 and TRBJ2-1; TRBD1 is a possible D gene (5 bases). Trimming stripped 7 bases from V and 6 bases from J, with 19 bases between. Germline V gene sequence: CDR1 MDHEN, CDR2 SYDVKM. The CDR3 is made up of 15 amino acids.

The J gene is TRBJ2-7, the V gene TRBV7-8; perhaps TRBD2 as D (6 bases). CDR3 length: 14 residues. Trimming shortened V by 2 bases and J by 7 bases, and 15 bases separated the two germline ends. Looked up from germline, CDR1 is SGHVS and CDR2 is FQNEAQ. In nucleotides, the CDR3 is TGTGCCAGCAGCTTATGGGGCAGGGCGGGAGAGCAGTACGTC. It specifies CASSLWGRAGEQYV.